A selection of T cell receptor beta chains follows, all from one sample in a study of OX40 agonist ivuxolimab in advanced cancers. Method: immunoSEQ multiplex PCR; TCRdb's copy keeps in-frame clones and lacks some. The sample has almost 70,000 clones; around 91% are singletons. The sequences come from CD4+ or CD8+ T cells sorted from blood, collected in a trial of the OX40 agonist ivuxolimab. These receptor sequences come from an adult with an advanced solid tumor such as melanoma, head and neck, liver or kidney cancer. Each CDR3 is given with its conserved first and last residue. D genes are given only for firm matches. Not every row has a clone size; where given, it reads once, few, many or a size class.

CDR3 DNA	CDR3 protein	V gene	J gene	D gene	clone size
TGTGCCAGCAGCCCAGGACTAGCGGAAGGCTCCTACGAGCAGTACTTC	CASSPGLAEGSYEQYF	TRBV7-8	TRBJ2-7	TRBD2	NA
TGTGCCACCAGCAGAGAGAATCGGGTACCTGGGGGCGAGCAGTACTTC	CATSRENRVPGGEQYF	TRBV15	TRBJ2-7	NA	NA
TGTGCCAGCAGTTTATCTACAGGATACCAAGAGACCCAGTACTTC	CASSLSTGYQETQYF	TRBV28	TRBJ2-5	NA	NA
TGTGCCAGCAGCCGTCGACTAGCGGGAGGGGAAAAACAGTTCTTC	CASSRRLAGGEKQFF	TRBV28	TRBJ2-1	TRBD2	NA
TGTGCCAGCAGCCTAGGGACAGGACTCACAGATACGCAGTATTTT	CASSLGTGLTDTQYF	TRBV5-4	TRBJ2-3	TRBD1	NA
TGTGCTAGCAGCCCCGCCCCAGGACGGAGCACAGATACGCAGTATTTT	CASSPAPGRSTDTQYF	TRBV7-7	TRBJ2-3	NA	NA
TGTGCCAGCAGCTATCAGGGGGCCATGAACACTGAAGCTTTCTTT	CASSYQGAMNTEAFF	TRBV7-2	TRBJ1-1	TRBD1	medium-sized
TGTGCCAGTAGTATGACCGCAGGGCCCGATACGCAGTATTTT	CASSMTAGPDTQYF	TRBV19	TRBJ2-3	NA	NA
TGTGCCAGCAGCCCCAGGGGAGAGACCCAGTACTTC	CASSPRGETQYF	TRBV7-9	TRBJ2-5	NA	NA
TGCGCCAGCAGCGTAGGACAGGGCGCGAACACCATATATTTT	CASSVGQGANTIYF	TRBV5-1	TRBJ1-3	TRBD1	NA
TGCAGTGCTAGACAGGTTACCGAGCAGTACTTC	CSARQVTEQYF	TRBV20-1	TRBJ2-7	NA	few